These 23 T cell receptor beta chains originate from one sample sequenced in a study of blood T cell repertoires in COVID-19. Produced via immunoSEQ multiplex PCR; TCRdb's table is partial and in-frame only. This sample carries fewer than 200,000 clones, about nine tenths of them seen once, and the ten largest clones take roughly 25%. Specimen: peripheral blood. These receptors all stem from a man aged 60 to 69 with acute or convalescent COVID-19.

This clone was seen only a few times. The chain has TRBV7-2 and TRBJ2-7, with 7 bases fitting TRBD2. Germline values: CDR1 SGHTA, CDR2 FQGNSA. The CDR3 is 14 residues long. J gave up 4 bases and V 4 bases, and 7 bases lay outside the gene matches. As DNA, the CDR3 is TGTGCCAGCAGCTCCAAAGCGGGACGATACGAGCAGTACTTC. Residues: CASSSKAGRYEQYF.

The chain has TRBV4-3 and TRBJ2-7, with D perhaps matching TRBD2 (5 bases). The CDR3 has 15 residues. Germline-derived CDR1 and CDR2 are LGHNA and YSLEER. V dropped 0 bases and J dropped 3 bases, with 12 bases sitting between them. In nucleotides, the CDR3 is TGCGCCAGCAGCCAAGAAGAGGGAGCTAGCTACGAGCAGTACTTC. It specifies CASSQEEGASYEQYF.

This clone was observed a single time. J is TRBJ1-4 and V is TRBV2; the match to TRBD1 covers 10 bases. Germline-derived CDR1 and CDR2 are SNHLY and FYNNEI. The CDR3 loop spans 15 amino acids. The V segment lost 6 bases and the J segment 6 bases; nucleotides outside the gene matches: 7. Here the CDR3 reads CASRDRTGGYEKLFF. The DNA of the CDR3 is TGTGCCAGCAGGGACAGGACAGGGGGTTATGAAAAACTGTTTTTT.

V gene TRBV30 combines with J gene TRBJ1-1, with TRBD1 as a possible D gene (6 bases). CDR3 length equals 17 residues. V gave up 0 bases and J gave up 3 bases, with 20 bases separating them. CDR1 is GTSNPN, CDR2 SVGIG, per germline (reference sequence). The CDR3 sequence is CAWSVAGHRAPHTEAFF. The CDR3 bases are TGTGCCTGGAGTGTAGCTGGGCACAGGGCCCCTCACACTGAAGCTTTCTTT.

This rearrangement joins TRBV6-5 to TRBJ1-2; 7 bases map to TRBD1. CDR1 and CDR2 (germline): MNHEY, SVGAGI. The ends lost 5 bases at V and 4 bases at J; junction bases unmatched: 10. The CDR3 loop spans 15 amino acids. The CDR3 loop is CASSNRQGSGYGYTF. The DNA of the CDR3 is TGTGCCAGCAGTAACCGACAGGGAAGCGGCTATGGCTACACCTTC.

CDR3 DNA sequence: TGTGCCAGCAGGTTTAGTCGGGGCACTGAAGCTTTCTTT. Translating gives CASRFSRGTEAFF. The chain links TRBV12-3 or TRBV12-4 to TRBJ1-1; D is ambiguous. V was clipped by 6 bases and J by 4 bases, with 12 bases between them. The CDR3 totals 13 residues.

This chain links TRBV19 with TRBJ2-1; D possibly corresponds to TRBD2 (5 bases). V was clipped by 0 bases and J by 10 bases, with 16 bases between them. The CDR3 spans 15 residues. Per the germline V gene, CDR1 is LNHDA and CDR2 is SQIVND (reference sequence). CDR3 nucleotide sequence: TGTGCCAGTAGTATAGAGGGCGGCCCTTGGGAGGAGCAGTTCTTC. It translates to CASSIEGGPWEEQFF.

This sequence joins TRBV5-1 and TRBJ2-2; TRBD1 agrees at 9 bases. There are 15 residues in the CDR3. The germline V gene encodes CDR1 SGHRS and CDR2 YFSETQ. V shed 1 base, J shed 6 bases, and the junction held 4 bases outside the gene matches. This chain's CDR3 is CASSLTGGPPGELFF. The CDR3 region has the DNA TGCGCCAGCAGCTTGACAGGGGGCCCACCCGGGGAGCTGTTTTTT.

CDR3 sequence reads: CASSRGQGASHEQYF. The CDR3 DNA reads as TGTGCCAGCTCACGCGGACAGGGGGCATCCCACGAGCAGTACTTC. V is TRBV18 and J is TRBJ2-7; TRBD1 matches at 11 bases. V lost 4 bases and J lost 5; bases outside the gene matches: 7. The CDR3 spans 15 residues. CDR1 and CDR2 (germline): KGHSH, LQKENI.

This clone showed up just once. The chain is built from TRBV10-3 and TRBJ2-1; D might be TRBD1 (5 bases). There are 14 residues in the CDR3. Germline assignment: CDR1 ENHRY and CDR2 SYGVKD. V was trimmed by 5 bases and J by 6 bases, leaving 14 bases between them. The CDR3 DNA follows: TGTGCCATCAGTACTGGCATCGACAGCAATGAGCAGTTCTTC. Translation gives CAISTGIDSNEQFF.

The rearrangement links TRBV7-8 to TRBJ1-5, with D perhaps matching TRBD1 (6 bases). V was clipped by 5 bases and J by 7 bases, with 12 bases between them. CDR1 and CDR2 from the germline V gene are SGHVS and FQNEAQ. CDR3 length: 13 residues. The CDR3 loop is CASSRGARQPQHF. The CDR3 DNA reads TGTGCCAGCAGCCGGGGGGCGCGGCAGCCCCAGCATTTT.

The chain recombines TRBV19 with TRBJ1-1; 7 positions match TRBD1. The V segment lost 3 bases and the J segment 7 bases; nucleotides outside the gene matches: 5. Germline V gene lookup returns CDR1 LNHDA and CDR2 SQIVND (reference sequence). This CDR3 is built from 13 residues. The CDR3 DNA sequence: TGTGCCAGTAGTATCGACAGGGAAGGTGAAGCTTTCTTT. Amino acids: CASSIDREGEAFF.

The gene calls are TRBV30 and TRBJ2-3; 11 nucleotides align to TRBD2. The CDR3 sequence is 12 residues long. With V trimmed by 8 bases and J by 6 bases, 4 bases remained unmatched. Germline loops: CDR1 GTSNPN, CDR2 SVGIG (reference sequence). In DNA form, the CDR3 reads TGTGCCCGTAGCGGGAGGGGGGATACGCAGTATTTT. It codes for CARSGRGDTQYF.

This sequence joins TRBV11-1 and TRBJ2-7; D remains ambiguous. The V and J ends lost 6 bases and 2 bases respectively, with 11 bases between them. The germline CDR1 and CDR2 sequences are SGHAT and FQDESV (reference sequence). CDR3 length: 13 residues. The DNA of the CDR3 is TGTGCCAGCAGGTCGCGGCGAGCCTACGAGCAGTACTTC. Translated, it gives CASRSRRAYEQYF.

The chain links TRBV5-4 to TRBJ2-1; TRBD2 matches at 7 bases. V dropped 4 bases and J dropped 3; count of bases not matched to a gene: 7. CDR3 length equals 15 residues. The V gene's germline CDR1 is SGHNT and CDR2 YYREEE (reference sequence). The CDR3 sequence is CASSNRDYSYNEQFF. DNA of the CDR3: TGTGCCAGCAGCAACCGGGACTACAGCTACAATGAGCAGTTCTTC.

The CDR3 nucleotides are TGCGCCAGCAGCTTGGCTCCAAGGACAGGGGGCTTGAACACTGAAGCTTTCTTT. It codes for CASSLAPRTGGLNTEAFF. The chain carries TRBV5-1 and TRBJ1-1; 11 bases agree with TRBD1. Losses at the gene ends were 0 bases for V and 0 bases for J; bases not matched to a gene: 7. Germline V gene lookup returns CDR1 SGHRS and CDR2 YFSETQ. There are 18 residues in the CDR3.

This sequence joins TRBV19 and TRBJ2-7; 10 bases are shared with TRBD1. Germline V gene lookup returns CDR1 LNHDA and CDR2 SQIVND (reference sequence). J gave up 4 bases and V 5 bases, and 2 bases lay outside the gene matches. The CDR3 has 13 residues. The CDR3 bases are TGTGCCAGTAGTCGACAGGGGGCTTACGAGCAGTACTTC. Translation gives CASSRQGAYEQYF. The whole variable domain, remainder taken from reference TRBV19 and TRBJ2-7, is DGGITQSPKYLFRKEGQNVTLSCEQNLNHDAMYWYRQDPGQGLRLIYYSQIVNDFQKGDIAEGYSVSREKKESFPLTVTSAQKNPTAFYLCASSRQGAYEQYFGPGTRLTVT.

V and J are TRBV10-3 and TRBJ2-7; perhaps TRBD1 as D (6 bases). CDR1 ENHRY and CDR2 SYGVKD come from the germline V gene. The CDR3 is 12 residues long. Trimming stripped 3 bases from V and 5 bases from J, with 8 bases between. The CDR3 coding sequence is TGTGCCATCAGTGACAGGGGTCACGAGCAGTACGTC. This gives the protein CAISDRGHEQYV.

This rearrangement joins TRBV6-5 to TRBJ2-3, with D hard to call. The germline V gene encodes CDR1 MNHEY and CDR2 SVGAGI. The CDR3 sequence is 15 residues long. Trimming stripped 6 bases from V and 0 bases from J, with 13 bases between. The CDR3 sequence is CASRLGRSSTDTQYF. In DNA form, the CDR3 reads TGTGCCAGCAGGCTAGGCCGCTCTAGCACAGATACGCAGTATTTT.

The chain couples TRBV10-3 to TRBJ1-4; D unclear. V was clipped by 0 bases and J by 8 bases, with 13 bases between them. The germline V gene encodes CDR1 ENHRY and CDR2 SYGVKD. The CDR3 spans 15 residues. CDR3 DNA: TGTGCCATCAGTGAGTCCAGGCGGGTCGGGGAAAAACTGTTTTTT. It encodes CAISESRRVGEKLFF.

This rearrangement joins TRBV5-1 to TRBJ2-6; tentative D call: TRBD2 (6 bases). Germline V CDR1 and CDR2: SGHRS, YFSETQ. The CDR3 is 17 residues long. V lost 4 bases to trimming and J lost 5 bases, with 19 bases between them. CDR3: CASSPWGDRGRANVLTF. The CDR3 DNA is TGCGCCAGCAGCCCCTGGGGGGACCGGGGTCGGGCCAACGTCCTGACTTTC.

The gene calls are TRBV12-5 and TRBJ2-4; 10 bases align to TRBD1. Germline V gene sequence: CDR1 LGHNT, CDR2 FRNRAP. V lost 6 bases, J lost 6 bases, and 5 bases stayed unmatched. The CDR3 has 14 residues. The CDR3 DNA sequence: TGTGCTAGTGGGGGGGGACAGGGGCCAAACATTCAGTACTTC. Its protein is CASGGGQGPNIQYF.

This chain joins TRBV2 and TRBJ1-4; no definite D call. Trimming cost V 8 bases and J 6 bases, with 19 bases left between them. The CDR3 length is 15 residues. The germline CDR1 and CDR2 sequences are SNHLY and FYNNEI. The CDR3 nucleotides read TGTGCCAGCGTAGAAGCGGGAGGAACCTATGAAAAACTGTTTTTT. Its protein product is CASVEAGGTYEKLFF. Drawing the rest from reference TRBV2 and TRBJ1-4, the complete variable domain is EPEVTQTPSHQVTQMGQEVILRCVPISNHLYFYWYRQILGQKVEFLVSFYNNEISEKSEIFDDQFSVERPDGSNFTLKIRSTKLEDSAMYFCASVEAGGTYEKLFFGSGTQLSVL.